Reported below is one T cell receptor (beta chain). Its antigen is unidentified. Ranging in age from about 6 to 95, the donors were healthy Caucasian individuals from Russia. In each sample, at least 6 million PBMCs were isolated. The data belong to a study of blood T cells in healthy people across ages. Study-level points and caveats: Across the age range, TCR beta diversity per million T cells fell in a roughly linear way. The diversity estimates, figures obtained from one million T cells, were considered underestimates.

Using a J-beta primer mix together with a sample-barcoded 5' primer, a second PCR was run for roughly 7 to 12 cycles. MiXCR was run by TCRdb on the 5' RACE reads, yielding one entry per CDR3 protein. The data contain about 1.4 million distinct CDR3 sequences, approximately 59% of them singletons. The CDR3 totals 16 residues. With 4 bases removed from V and 6 bases from J, the gap between germline ends came to 18 bases. Looked up from germline, CDR1 is LNHNV and CDR2 is YYDKDF (reference sequence). This receptor was identified in a man between 18 and 35 years old in good health. The chain combines TRBV15 with TRBJ2-2; possibly TRBD2 for D (6 bases). Material for sequencing was blood. For the CDR3, the DNA is TGTGCCACCAGCACCCTTGAGGGGAGGTCCGCCGGGGAGCTGTTTTTT. It translates to CATSTLEGRSAGELFF.